Listed here is a single T cell receptor beta chain. The antigen remains unidentified. The data derive from a study of CD8 T cells in ankylosing spondylitis. Findings and limits, study-wide: What appeared characteristic of ankylosing spondylitis blood was a TCR beta motif of fewer than ten highly homologous variants. Disease-linked clones reportedly showed significant enrichment in matched ankylosing spondylitis synovial fluid.

CDR3 length: 13 amino acids. The germline V gene encodes CDR1 LNHDA and CDR2 SQIVND (reference sequence). Trimming left V 0 bases short and J 3 bases short, with 5 bases between. Via MiXCR, TCRdb re-called the 5' RACE reads, giving one row per CDR3 protein. The sample holds 200,000 to 250,000 distinct CDR3 sequences, more than 5.5% seen once. The rearrangement uses TRBV19 and TRBJ1-1; no reliable D call. The source of this sequence is a male donor with ankylosing spondylitis. The specimen was blood, either unsorted or a sorted T cell fraction (not recorded which). CDR3 coding DNA: TGTGCCAGTAGTATAGAGTCAGACACTGAAGCTTTCTTT. As protein: CASSIESDTEAFF.